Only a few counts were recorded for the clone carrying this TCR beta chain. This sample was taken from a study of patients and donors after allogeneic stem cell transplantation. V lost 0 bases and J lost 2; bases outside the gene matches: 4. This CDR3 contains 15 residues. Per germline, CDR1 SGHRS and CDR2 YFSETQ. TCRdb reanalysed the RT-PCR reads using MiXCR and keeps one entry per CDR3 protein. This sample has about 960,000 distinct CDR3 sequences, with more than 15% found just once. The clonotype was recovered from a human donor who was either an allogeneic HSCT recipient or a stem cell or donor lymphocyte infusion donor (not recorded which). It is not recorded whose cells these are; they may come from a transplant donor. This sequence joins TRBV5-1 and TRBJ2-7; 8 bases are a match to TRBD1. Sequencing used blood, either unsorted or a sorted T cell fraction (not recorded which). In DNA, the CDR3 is TGCGCCAGCAGCTTGGGATGGACAGGGCCCTACGAGCAGTACTTC. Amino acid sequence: CASSLGWTGPYEQYF.